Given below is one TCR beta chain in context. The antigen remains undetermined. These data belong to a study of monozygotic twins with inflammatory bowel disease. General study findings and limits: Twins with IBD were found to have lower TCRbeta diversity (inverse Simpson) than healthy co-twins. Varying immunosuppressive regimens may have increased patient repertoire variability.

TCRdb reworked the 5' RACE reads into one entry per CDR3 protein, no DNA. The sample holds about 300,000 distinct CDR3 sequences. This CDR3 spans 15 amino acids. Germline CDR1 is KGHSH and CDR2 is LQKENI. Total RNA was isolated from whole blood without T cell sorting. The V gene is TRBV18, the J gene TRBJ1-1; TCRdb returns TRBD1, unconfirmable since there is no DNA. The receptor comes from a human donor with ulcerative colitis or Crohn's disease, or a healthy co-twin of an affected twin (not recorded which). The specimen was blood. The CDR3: CASSPLGTANTEAFF. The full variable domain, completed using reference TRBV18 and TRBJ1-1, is NAGVMQNPRHLVRRRGQEARLRCSPMKGHSHVYWYRQLPEEGLKFMVYLQKENIIDESGMPKERFSAEFPKEGPSILRIQQVVRGDSAAYFCASSPLGTANTEAFFGQGTRLTVV.